These 7 T cell receptor beta chains share one sample of origin, sequenced in a study of T cells after yellow fever vaccination. TCRdb redid the calling of the 5' RACE reads with MiXCR, one entry per CDR3 protein. The sample contains hundreds of thousands of distinct CDR3 sequences, around a sixth of which appear only once. This material consisted of PBMCs, taken before the yellow fever booster vaccination. These receptors were collected from a man between 18 and 35 years old who received the YFV17D yellow fever vaccine.

DNA for the CDR3: TGTGCCAGCACCATCCCGACCCACCCATCGCGACATCAGCAACTAGGACAGGGGGAATATGGCTACACCTTC. Protein sequence: CASTIPTHPSRHQQLGQGEYGYTF. V gene TRBV11-2 combines with J gene TRBJ1-2; 10 bases match TRBD1. Germline loops: CDR1 SGHAT, CDR2 FQNNGV. CDR3 length: 24 residues. J gave up 5 bases and V 7 bases, and 37 bases lay outside the gene matches.

This clonotype was found a few times. This rearrangement joins TRBV12-3 or TRBV12-4 to TRBJ1-6, with D perhaps matching TRBD1 (6 bases). The length of the CDR3 is 15 residues. V was pared by 5 bases and J by 6 bases, with 14 bases between. The CDR3 sequence is CASSIQGTINSPLHF. CDR3 nucleotides: TGTGCCAGCAGTATACAGGGTACGATTAATTCACCCCTCCACTTT.

CDR3 protein: CASSYDSSPGNTIYF. DNA for the CDR3: TGTGCCAGCAGTTACGACAGTTCACCTGGAAACACCATATATTTT. The chain employs TRBV6-5 and TRBJ1-3, with D possibly matching TRBD1 (5 bases). The CDR3 loop spans 15 amino acids. The germline V gene has CDR1 MNHEY and CDR2 SVGAGI. V lost 2 bases and J lost 2, with 10 bases in between.

This clonotype was seen repeatedly, ten times or more. The chain couples TRBV5-1 to TRBJ2-5; no firm D call. The germline V gene encodes CDR1 SGHRS and CDR2 YFSETQ. Trimming cost V 1 base and J 5 bases, with 6 bases left between them. There are 12 residues in the CDR3. DNA for the CDR3: TGCGCCAGCAGCTTGAACCGCGAGACCCAGTACTTC. The encoded protein is CASSLNRETQYF.

CDR3 protein: CASSLGGRRAYEQYV. In nucleotides, the CDR3 is TGTGCCAGCAGCTTAGGTGGCAGAAGGGCCTACGAGCAGTACGTC. The chain combines TRBV7-9 with TRBJ2-7; D uncertain. CDR1 SEHNR and CDR2 FQNEAQ come from the germline V gene (reference sequence). This CDR3 comprises 15 residues. The V end was cut by 1 base, the J end by 2 bases, with 12 bases between.

This clonotype has a handful of counts. The chain employs TRBV24-1 and TRBJ2-2; 10 bases map to TRBD1. This CDR3 has 14 residues. The V gene end was trimmed by 7 bases and the J gene end by 8 bases; junction bases not matched to a gene: 6. Germline CDR1 KGHDR, CDR2 SFDVKD. The CDR3 reads CATRGQGIRGELFF. The CDR3 DNA reads as TGTGCCACCAGGGGACAGGGGATAAGAGGGGAGCTGTTTTTT.

This clonotype was detected only a few times. CDR3 sequence reads: CASSYPPGAGGADTQYF. The CDR3 coding sequence is TGTGCCAGCAGTTACCCCCCCGGAGCGGGGGGAGCAGATACGCAGTATTTT. The rearrangement joins TRBV6-2 or TRBV6-3 to TRBJ2-3; 9 bases fit TRBD2. CDR3 length: 17 residues. V lost 2 bases, J lost 4 bases, and 10 bases stayed unmatched. Germline V CDR1 and CDR2: MNHEY, SVGEGT.